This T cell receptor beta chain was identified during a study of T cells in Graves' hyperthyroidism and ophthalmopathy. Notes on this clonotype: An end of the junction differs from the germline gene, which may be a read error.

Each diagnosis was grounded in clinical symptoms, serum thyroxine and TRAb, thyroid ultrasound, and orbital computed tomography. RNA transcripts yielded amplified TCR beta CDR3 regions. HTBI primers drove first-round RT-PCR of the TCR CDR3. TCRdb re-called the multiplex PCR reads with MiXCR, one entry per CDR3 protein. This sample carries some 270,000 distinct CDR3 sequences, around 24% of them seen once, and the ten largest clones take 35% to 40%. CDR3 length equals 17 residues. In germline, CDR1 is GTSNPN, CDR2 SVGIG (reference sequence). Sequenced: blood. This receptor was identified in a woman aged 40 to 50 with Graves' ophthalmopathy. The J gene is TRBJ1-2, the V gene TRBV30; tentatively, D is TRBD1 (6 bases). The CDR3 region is CAWTPGTPLPFNYGYIF. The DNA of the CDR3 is TGTGCCTGGACCCCTGGGACACCACTACCCTTTAACTATGGCTACATCTTC.